This TCR beta chain was retrieved from a study of human T cells and chemical hapten exposure. Time point given: healthy volunteer bleed at 2 weeks. From whole blood left unfractionated, total RNA was extracted. This clonotype was seen more than once but under ten times. TCRdb used MiXCR to reprocess the RACE reads, holding one entry per CDR3 protein. The repertoire holds about 130,000 distinct CDR3 sequences, with about 9% as singletons. This receptor was obtained from a male donor in good health. Some clones in this sample may be carry-over from other donors' samples. Sample: whole blood.

The CDR3 sequence: CASRTQQGSNSPLHF. The CDR3 DNA reads TGTGCCAGCAGAACCCAACAGGGAAGTAATTCACCCCTCCACTTT. This chain links TRBV6-6 with TRBJ1-6; possible D gene TRBD1, 6 bases. Germline values: CDR1 MNHNY, CDR2 SVGAGI (reference sequence). This CDR3 region has 15 residues. V dropped 6 bases and J dropped 6 bases, with 15 bases sitting between them.